These 2 T cell receptor beta chains were sequenced from one sample in a study of response to subunit inactivated influenza vaccine. MiXCR, run by TCRdb on the RT-PCR reads, gives a single entry per CDR3 protein. The data show roughly 760,000 distinct CDR3 sequences, 21% seen once. Sequences were derived from PBMCs from blood, sampled about 5 days after vaccination. All receptors come from a man in his fifties who received an inactivated influenza vaccine.

The CDR3 is CASSLLFSGMEGETQYF. The CDR3 DNA reads as TGCGCCAGCAGTCTTTTGTTTAGCGGGATGGAGGGAGAGACCCAGTACTTC. V usage is TRBV23-1 and J usage is TRBJ2-5, with 8 bases that match TRBD2. TRBV23-1 belongs to the ORF category, with a function that is uncertain. J gave up 4 bases and V 4 bases, and 14 bases lay outside the gene matches. The CDR3 consists of 17 residues.

This clonotype was counted only a few times. The J gene is TRBJ2-7, the V gene TRBV20-1; TRBD2 aligns across 11 bases. The V and J ends lost 5 bases and 0 bases, in that order; junction bases with no gene match: 3. The germline gives CDR1 DFQATT, CDR2 SNEGSKA (reference sequence). The CDR3 runs 14 residues. The CDR3 bases are TGCAGTGCTGGACTAGCGGGTATCTCCTACGAGCAGTACTTC. Encoded protein: CSAGLAGISYEQYF.